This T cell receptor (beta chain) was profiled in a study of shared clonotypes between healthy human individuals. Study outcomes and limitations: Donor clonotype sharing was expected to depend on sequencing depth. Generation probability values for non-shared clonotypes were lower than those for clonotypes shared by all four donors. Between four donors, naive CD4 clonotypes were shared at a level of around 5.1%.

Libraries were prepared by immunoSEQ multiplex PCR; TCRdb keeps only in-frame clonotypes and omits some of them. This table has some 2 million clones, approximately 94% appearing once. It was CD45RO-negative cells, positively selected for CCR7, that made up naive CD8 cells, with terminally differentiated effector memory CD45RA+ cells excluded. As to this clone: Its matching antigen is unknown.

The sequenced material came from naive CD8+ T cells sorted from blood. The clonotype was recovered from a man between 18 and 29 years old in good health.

The CDR3 protein is CASSPAEGRYEQYF. The DNA for the CDR3 is TGTGCCAGCAGCCCAGCGGAGGGGCGGTACGAGCAGTACTTC. J is TRBJ2-7 and V is TRBV9; D may be TRBD2 (6 bases). Germline V CDR1 and CDR2: SGDLS, YYNGEE. Deletions cut 4 bases from V and 4 bases from J, with 15 bases between. The CDR3 runs to 14 residues.